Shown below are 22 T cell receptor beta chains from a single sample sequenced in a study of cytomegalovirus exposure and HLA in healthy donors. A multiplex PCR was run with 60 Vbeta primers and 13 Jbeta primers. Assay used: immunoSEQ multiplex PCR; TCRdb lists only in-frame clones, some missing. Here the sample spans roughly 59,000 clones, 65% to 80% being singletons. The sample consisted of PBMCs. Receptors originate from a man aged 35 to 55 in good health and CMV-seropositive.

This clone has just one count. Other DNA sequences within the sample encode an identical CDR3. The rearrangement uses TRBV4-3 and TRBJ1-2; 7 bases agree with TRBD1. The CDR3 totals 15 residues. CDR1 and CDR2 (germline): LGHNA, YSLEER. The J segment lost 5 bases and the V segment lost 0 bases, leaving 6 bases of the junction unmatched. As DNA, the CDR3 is TGCGCCAGCAGCCAAGATTACACAGGGGATTATGGCTACACCTTC. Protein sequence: CASSQDYTGDYGYTF.

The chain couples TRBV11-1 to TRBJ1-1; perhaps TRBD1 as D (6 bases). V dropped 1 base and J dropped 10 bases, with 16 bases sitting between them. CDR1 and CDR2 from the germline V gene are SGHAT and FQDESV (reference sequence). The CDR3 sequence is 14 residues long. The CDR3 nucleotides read TGTGCCAGCAGCTTAGAAGGTCGACAGGCAGGAGCTTTCTTT. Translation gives CASSLEGRQAGAFF.

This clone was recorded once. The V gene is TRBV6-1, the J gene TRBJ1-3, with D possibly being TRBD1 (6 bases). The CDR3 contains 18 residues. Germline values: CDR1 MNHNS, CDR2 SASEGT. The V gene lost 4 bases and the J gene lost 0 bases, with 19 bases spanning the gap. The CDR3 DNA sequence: TGTGCCAGCAGTGTCCGGACCGCCCGGGGGGCCTCTGGAAACACCATATATTTT. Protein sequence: CASSVRTARGASGNTIYF.

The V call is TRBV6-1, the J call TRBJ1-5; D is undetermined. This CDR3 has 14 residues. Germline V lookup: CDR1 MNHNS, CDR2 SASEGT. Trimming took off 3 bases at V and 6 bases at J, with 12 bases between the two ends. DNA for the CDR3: TGTGCCAGCAGTGAGTTCTTGGGCGCTCAGCCCCAGCATTTT. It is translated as CASSEFLGAQPQHF.

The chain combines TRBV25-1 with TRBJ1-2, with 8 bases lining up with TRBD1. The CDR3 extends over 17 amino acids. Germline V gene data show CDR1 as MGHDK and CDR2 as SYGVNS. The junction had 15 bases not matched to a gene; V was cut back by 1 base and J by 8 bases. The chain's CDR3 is CASSEFRDRGVVGGYTF. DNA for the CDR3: TGTGCCAGCAGTGAATTTAGAGACAGGGGAGTCGTTGGAGGCTACACCTTC.

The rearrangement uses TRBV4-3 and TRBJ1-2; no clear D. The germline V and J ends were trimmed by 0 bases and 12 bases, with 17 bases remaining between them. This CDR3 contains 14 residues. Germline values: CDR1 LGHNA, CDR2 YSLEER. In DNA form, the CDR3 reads TGCGCCAGCAGCCAAGATGGCGTGGGCAACCGGCACACCTTC. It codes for CASSQDGVGNRHTF.

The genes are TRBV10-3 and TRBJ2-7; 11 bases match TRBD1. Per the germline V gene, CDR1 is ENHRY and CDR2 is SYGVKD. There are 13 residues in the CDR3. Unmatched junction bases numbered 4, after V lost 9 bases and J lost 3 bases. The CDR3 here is CAIGTGGFYEQYF. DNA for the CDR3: TGTGCCATTGGGACAGGGGGTTTCTACGAGCAGTACTTC.

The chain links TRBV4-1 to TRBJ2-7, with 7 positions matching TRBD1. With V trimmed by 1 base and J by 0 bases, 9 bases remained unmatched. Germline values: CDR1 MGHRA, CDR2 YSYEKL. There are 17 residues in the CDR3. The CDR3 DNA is TGCGCCAGCAGCCAAGGTATAGGTAGGGACAGCTCCTACGAGCAGTACTTC. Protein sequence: CASSQGIGRDSSYEQYF.

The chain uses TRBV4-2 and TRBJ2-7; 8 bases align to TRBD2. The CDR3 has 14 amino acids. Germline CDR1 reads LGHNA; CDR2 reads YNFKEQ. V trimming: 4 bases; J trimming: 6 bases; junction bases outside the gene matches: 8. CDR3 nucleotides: TGTGCCAGCAGCCCAGGACTAGCCTCGCGCGAGCAGTACTTC. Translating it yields CASSPGLASREQYF.

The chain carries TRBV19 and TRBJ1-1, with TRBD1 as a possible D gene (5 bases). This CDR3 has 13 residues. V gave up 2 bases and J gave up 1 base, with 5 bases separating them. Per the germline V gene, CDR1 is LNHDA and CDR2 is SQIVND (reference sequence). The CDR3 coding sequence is TGTGCCAGTAGTATACAGGGGAACACTGAAGCTTTCTTT. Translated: CASSIQGNTEAFF. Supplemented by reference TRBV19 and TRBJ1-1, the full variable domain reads DGGITQSPKYLFRKEGQNVTLSCEQNLNHDAMYWYRQDPGQGLRLIYYSQIVNDFQKGDIAEGYSVSREKKESFPLTVTSAQKNPTAFYLCASSIQGNTEAFFGQGTRLTVV.

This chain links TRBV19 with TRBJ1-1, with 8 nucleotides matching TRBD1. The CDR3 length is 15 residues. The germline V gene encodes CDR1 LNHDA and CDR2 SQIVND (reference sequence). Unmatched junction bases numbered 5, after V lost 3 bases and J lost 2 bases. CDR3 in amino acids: CASSIFGQGNTEAFF. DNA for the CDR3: TGTGCCAGTAGTATCTTCGGACAGGGTAACACTGAAGCTTTCTTT.

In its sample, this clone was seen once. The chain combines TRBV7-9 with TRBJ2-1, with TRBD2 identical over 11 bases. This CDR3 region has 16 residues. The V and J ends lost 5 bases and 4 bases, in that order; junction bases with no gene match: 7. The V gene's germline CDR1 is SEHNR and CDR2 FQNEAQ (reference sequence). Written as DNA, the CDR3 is TGTGCCAGCAGCCCCGAGGGACTAGCGGTATACAATGAGCAGTTCTTC. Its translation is CASSPEGLAVYNEQFF.

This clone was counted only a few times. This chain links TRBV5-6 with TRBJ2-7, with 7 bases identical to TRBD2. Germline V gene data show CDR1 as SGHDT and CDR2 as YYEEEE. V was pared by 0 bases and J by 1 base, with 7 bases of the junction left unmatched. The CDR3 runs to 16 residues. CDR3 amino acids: CASSLELGGHSYEQYF. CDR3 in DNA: TGTGCCAGCAGCTTGGAGCTGGGAGGGCATTCCTACGAGCAGTACTTC.

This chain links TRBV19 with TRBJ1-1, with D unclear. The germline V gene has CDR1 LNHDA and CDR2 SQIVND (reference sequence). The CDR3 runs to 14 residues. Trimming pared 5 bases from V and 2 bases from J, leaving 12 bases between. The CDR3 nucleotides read TGTGCCAGTAGTTTGGGCAGCTTAAACACTGAAGCTTTCTTT. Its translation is CASSLGSLNTEAFF.

In DNA, the CDR3 is TGTGCCAGCAGCCAAACGTTAGCGGAGACGGGTGAGACCCAGTACTTC. It is translated as CASSQTLAETGETQYF. The V and J genes are TRBV4-2 and TRBJ2-5; a weak D match, TRBD2 (6 bases). The length of the CDR3 is 16 residues. The germline CDR1 and CDR2 sequences are LGHNA and YNFKEQ. Between the trimmed V and J ends, which lost 2 bases and 5 bases, there was a span of 18 bases.

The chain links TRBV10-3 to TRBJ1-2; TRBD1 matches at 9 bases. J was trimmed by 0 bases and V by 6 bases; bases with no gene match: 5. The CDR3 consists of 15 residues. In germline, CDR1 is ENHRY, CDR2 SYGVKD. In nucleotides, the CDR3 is TGTGCCATCAGACCGGACAGGGGCGCTAACTATGGCTACACCTTC. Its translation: CAIRPDRGANYGYTF.

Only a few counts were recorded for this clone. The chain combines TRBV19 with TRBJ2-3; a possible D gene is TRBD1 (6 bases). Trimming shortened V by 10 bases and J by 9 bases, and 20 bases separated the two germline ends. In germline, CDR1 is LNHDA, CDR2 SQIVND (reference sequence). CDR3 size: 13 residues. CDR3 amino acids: CATTRGTERTQYF. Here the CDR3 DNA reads TGTGCCACCACTAGGGGGACCGAGAGAACGCAGTATTTT. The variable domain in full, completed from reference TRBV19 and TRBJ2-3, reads DGGITQSPKYLFRKEGQNVTLSCEQNLNHDAMYWYRQDPGQGLRLIYYSQIVNDFQKGDIAEGYSVSREKKESFPLTVTSAQKNPTAFYLCATTRGTERTQYFGPGTRLTVL.

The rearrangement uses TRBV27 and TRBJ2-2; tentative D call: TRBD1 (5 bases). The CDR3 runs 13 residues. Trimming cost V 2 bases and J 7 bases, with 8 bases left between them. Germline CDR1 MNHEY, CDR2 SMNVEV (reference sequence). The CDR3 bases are TGTGCCAGCAGTTTACAGGGCGTCGGGGAGCTGTTTTTT. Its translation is CASSLQGVGELFF.

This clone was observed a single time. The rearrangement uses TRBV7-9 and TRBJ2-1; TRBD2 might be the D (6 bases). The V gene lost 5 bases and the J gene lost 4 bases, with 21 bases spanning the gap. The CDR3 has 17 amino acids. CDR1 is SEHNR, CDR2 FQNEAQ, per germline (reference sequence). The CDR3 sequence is CASSHIGRAGKYNEQFF. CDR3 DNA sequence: TGTGCCAGCAGCCACATAGGGCGGGCGGGAAAGTACAATGAGCAGTTCTTC.

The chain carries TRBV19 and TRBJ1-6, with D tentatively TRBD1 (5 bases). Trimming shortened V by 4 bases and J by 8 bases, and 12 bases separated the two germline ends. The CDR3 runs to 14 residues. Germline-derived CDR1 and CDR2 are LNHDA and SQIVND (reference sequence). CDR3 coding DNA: TGTGCCAGTAGTACGGTAGACAGCTATTCACCCCTCCACTTT. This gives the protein CASSTVDSYSPLHF.

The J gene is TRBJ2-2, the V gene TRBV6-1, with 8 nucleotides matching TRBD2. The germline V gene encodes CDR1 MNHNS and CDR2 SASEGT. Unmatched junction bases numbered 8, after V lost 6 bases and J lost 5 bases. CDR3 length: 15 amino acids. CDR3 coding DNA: TGTGCCAGCAGCCCTGGACTAGCAGGGACCGGGGAGCTGTTTTTT. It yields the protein CASSPGLAGTGELFF.

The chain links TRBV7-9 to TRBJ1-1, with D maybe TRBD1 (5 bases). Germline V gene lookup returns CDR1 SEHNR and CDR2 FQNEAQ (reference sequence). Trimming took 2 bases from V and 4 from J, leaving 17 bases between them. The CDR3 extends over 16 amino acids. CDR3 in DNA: TGTGCCAGCAGCTTAATGGGGCGTCGGTCAGGCACTGAAGCTTTCTTT. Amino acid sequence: CASSLMGRRSGTEAFF.